The clone carrying this T cell receptor (beta chain) is termed hyperexpanded. Its target is unknown. The source of the sample is a study of T cell repertoires in aging, cancer and after chemotherapy. Study context: Patients with glioblastoma brain tumors were sampled before and after temozolomide-based therapy. Some 9.4 million TCR reads made up the full dataset.

A mixed TRB-A/B primer pool amplified rearranged TRB by multiplex touch-down PCR. TCRdb used MiXCR to reprocess the multiplex PCR reads, holding one entry per CDR3 protein. The sample contains under 500 distinct CDR3 sequences, 85% of which appear only once. Study-level results: Median generation probability rose over the chemotherapy interval in each cancer cohort, suggesting rebound thymic output.

Peripheral blood genomic DNA, not sorted cells or RNA, was the template. Deletions cut 3 bases from V and 4 bases from J, with 16 bases between. Germline V gene lookup returns CDR1 MNHNY and CDR2 SVGAGI (reference sequence). The length of the CDR3 is 15 residues. Input material: blood. The clonotype was recovered from a human donor with a solid tumor. The rearrangement joins TRBV6-6 to TRBJ2-7, with D possibly being TRBD1 or TRBD2 (5 bases each). The CDR3 here is CASSYRDPIGYEQYF. The CDR3 nucleotides are TGTGCCAGCAGTTATCGGGACCCTATCGGTTACGAGCAGTACTTC.